The text below deals with one TCR beta chain. Its matching antigen is unknown. Germline V gene lookup returns CDR1 MNHEY and CDR2 SVGEGT. CDR3 length: 16 residues. V was pared by 6 bases and J by 4 bases, with 22 bases between. This entry belongs to a study of T-cell reconstitution after alpha-beta-depleted transplantation in children. Broader study findings: The study traced high day-60 TCRbeta diversity in some patients to surviving recipient T cells and thymic progenitors. The main origin of T-cell counts and diversity one year after transplant was newly produced T cells. Reportedly, roughly two months post-transplant, alpha-beta T cells arose from several hundred expanded graft clones.

A library of TCRbeta sequences, prepared with unique molecular identifiers, was generated. One entry per CDR3 protein, called by TCRdb with MiXCR from the PCR reads. The table includes 450,000 to 600,000 distinct CDR3 sequences, 10% to 15% detected once. This sequence originates from a male patient younger than 18 who had a stem cell transplant for acute myeloid leukemia, so the T cells may come from the graft donor. This chain links TRBV6-2 or TRBV6-3 with TRBJ2-7; D not resolved. Material: PBMCs, mostly from graft donor cells, obtained 360 days after TCRalphabeta/CD19-depleted stem cell transplant. The CDR3 DNA is TGTGCCAGCAGACCGCACTGGGTGGCCTCGCATTACGAGCAGTACTTC. Encoded protein: CASRPHWVASHYEQYF.